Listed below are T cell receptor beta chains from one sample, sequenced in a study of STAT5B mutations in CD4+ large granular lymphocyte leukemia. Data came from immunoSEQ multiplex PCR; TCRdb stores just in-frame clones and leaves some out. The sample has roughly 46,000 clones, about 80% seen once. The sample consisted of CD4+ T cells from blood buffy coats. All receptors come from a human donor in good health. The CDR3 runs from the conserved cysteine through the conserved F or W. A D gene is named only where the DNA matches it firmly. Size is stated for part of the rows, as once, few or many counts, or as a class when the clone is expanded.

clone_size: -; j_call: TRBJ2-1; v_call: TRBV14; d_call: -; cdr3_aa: CASSQGVSKYNEQFF; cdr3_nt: TGTGCCAGCAGCCAAGGTGTATCAAAGTACAATGAGCAGTTCTTC
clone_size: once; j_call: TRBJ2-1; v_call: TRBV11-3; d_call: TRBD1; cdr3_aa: CASSLRWWGQGADEQFF; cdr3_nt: TGTGCCAGCAGCTTACGATGGTGGGGACAGGGGGCCGATGAGCAGTTCTTC
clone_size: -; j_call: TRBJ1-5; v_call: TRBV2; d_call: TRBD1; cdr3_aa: CASGPGGLSNQPQHF; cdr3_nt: TGTGCCAGCGGGCCAGGGGGACTTAGCAATCAGCCCCAGCATTTT
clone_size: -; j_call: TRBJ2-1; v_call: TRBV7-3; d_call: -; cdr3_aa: CASSLGYDYNEQFF; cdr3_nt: TGTGCCAGCAGCTTAGGTTACGACTACAATGAGCAGTTCTTC
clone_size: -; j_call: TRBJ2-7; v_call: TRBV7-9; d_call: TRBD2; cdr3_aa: CASSRTSVTYEQYF; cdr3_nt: TGTGCCAGCAGCCGGACTAGCGTTACCTACGAGCAGTACTTC
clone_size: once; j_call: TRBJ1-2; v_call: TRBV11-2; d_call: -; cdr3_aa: CASSLESGGGYGYTF; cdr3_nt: TGTGCCAGCAGCTTAGAGTCGGGAGGGGGGTATGGCTACACCTTC
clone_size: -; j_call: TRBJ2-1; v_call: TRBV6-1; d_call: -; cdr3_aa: CASSELQSSYNEQFF; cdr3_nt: TGTGCCAGCAGTGAATTACAGAGCTCCTACAATGAGCAGTTCTTC
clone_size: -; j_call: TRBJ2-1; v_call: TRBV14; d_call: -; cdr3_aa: CASSQEGRRGAHNEQFF; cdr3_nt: TGTGCCAGCAGCCAAGAGGGGCGTCGGGGGGCACACAATGAGCAGTTCTTC
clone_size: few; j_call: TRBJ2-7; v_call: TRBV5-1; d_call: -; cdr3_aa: CASSLMEGPYEQYF; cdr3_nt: TGCGCCAGCAGCTTGATGGAAGGCCCCTACGAGCAGTACTTC
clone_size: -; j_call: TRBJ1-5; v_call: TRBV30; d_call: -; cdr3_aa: CAWSSGSNQPQHF; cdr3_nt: TGTGCCTGGAGTTCGGGCAGCAATCAGCCCCAGCATTTT
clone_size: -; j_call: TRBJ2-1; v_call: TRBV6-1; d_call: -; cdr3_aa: CASSGFREQFF; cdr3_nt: TGTGCCAGCAGTGGCTTCCGTGAGCAGTTCTTC
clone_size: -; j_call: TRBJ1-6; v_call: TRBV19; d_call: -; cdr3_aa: CASSRTDSYNSPLHF; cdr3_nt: TGTGCCAGTAGTAGAACAGACAGCTATAATTCACCCCTCCACTTT
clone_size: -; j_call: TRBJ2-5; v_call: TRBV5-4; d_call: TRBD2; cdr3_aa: CASSTHPGGQETQYF; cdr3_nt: TGTGCCAGCAGCACCCACCCGGGGGGCCAAGAGACCCAGTACTTC
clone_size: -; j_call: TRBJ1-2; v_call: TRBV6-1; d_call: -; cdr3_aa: CASSARQADNYGYTF; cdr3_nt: TGTGCCAGCAGTGCCAGACAGGCGGATAACTATGGCTACACCTTC
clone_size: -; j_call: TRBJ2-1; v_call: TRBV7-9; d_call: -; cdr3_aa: CASRGASSYNEQFF; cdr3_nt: TGTGCCAGCAGAGGGGCGAGCTCCTACAATGAGCAGTTCTTC
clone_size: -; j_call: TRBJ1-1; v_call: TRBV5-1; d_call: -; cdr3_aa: CASSLQDLDTEAFF; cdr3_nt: TGCGCCAGCAGCTTACAGGATTTGGACACTGAAGCTTTCTTT
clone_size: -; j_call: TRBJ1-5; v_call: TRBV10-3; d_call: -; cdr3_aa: CAISEGDQPQHF; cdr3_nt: TGTGCCATCAGTGAGGGGGATCAGCCCCAGCATTTT
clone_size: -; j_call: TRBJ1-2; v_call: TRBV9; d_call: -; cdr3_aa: CASSVEARGRGYTF; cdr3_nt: TGTGCCAGCAGCGTAGAAGCCAGGGGTAGAGGCTACACCTTC
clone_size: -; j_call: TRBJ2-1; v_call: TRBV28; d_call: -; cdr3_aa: CASSLPKGSEQFF; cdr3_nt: TGTGCCAGCAGTTTACCCAAAGGGAGTGAGCAGTTCTTC
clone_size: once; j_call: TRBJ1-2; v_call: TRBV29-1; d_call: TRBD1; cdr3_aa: CSVEGRDRVYGGYTF; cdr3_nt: TGCAGCGTTGAGGGTCGGGACAGGGTTTATGGTGGCTACACCTTC
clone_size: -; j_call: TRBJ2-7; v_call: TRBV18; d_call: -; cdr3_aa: CASSPASRLPYEQYF; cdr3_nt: TGTGCCAGCTCACCGGCTTCTCGTCTGCCCTACGAGCAGTACTTC
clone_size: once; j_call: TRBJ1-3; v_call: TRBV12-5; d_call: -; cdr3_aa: CATRAGNSGNTIYF; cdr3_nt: TGTGCTACCCGGGCGGGAAATTCTGGAAACACCATATATTTT
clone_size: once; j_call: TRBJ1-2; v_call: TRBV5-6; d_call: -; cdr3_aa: CASSQTQGGGYTF; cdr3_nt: TGTGCCAGCAGCCAAACCCAGGGAGGTGGCTACACCTTC
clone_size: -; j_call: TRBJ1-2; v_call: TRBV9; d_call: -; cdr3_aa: CASSVSAGSDYGYTF; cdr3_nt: TGTGCCAGCAGCGTATCGGCAGGGTCGGACTATGGCTACACCTTC
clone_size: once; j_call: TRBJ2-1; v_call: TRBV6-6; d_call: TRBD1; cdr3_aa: CASSYMPGQTFF; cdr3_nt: TGTGCCAGCAGTTACATGCCGGGACAGACGTTCTTC
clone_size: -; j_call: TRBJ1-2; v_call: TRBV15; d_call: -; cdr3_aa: CATSPQGHGYTF; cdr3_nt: TGTGCCACCAGCCCTCAGGGGCATGGCTACACCTTC
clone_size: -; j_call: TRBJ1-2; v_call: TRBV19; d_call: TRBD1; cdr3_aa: CASSSRTGRGYTF; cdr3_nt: TGTGCCAGTAGTTCCAGGACAGGGAGGGGATACACCTTC
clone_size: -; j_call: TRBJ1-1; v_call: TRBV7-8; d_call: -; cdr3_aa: CASSFRQDTEAFF; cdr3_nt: TGTGCCAGCAGCTTTCGTCAGGACACTGAAGCTTTCTTT
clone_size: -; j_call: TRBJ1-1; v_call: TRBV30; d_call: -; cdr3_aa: CAWSMGPSDTEAFF; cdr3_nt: TGTGCCTGGAGTATGGGTCCTTCGGACACTGAAGCTTTCTTT
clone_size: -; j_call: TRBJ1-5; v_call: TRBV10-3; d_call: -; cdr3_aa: CAISEGQNQPQHF; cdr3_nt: TGTGCCATCAGTGAAGGGCAAAATCAGCCCCAGCATTTT
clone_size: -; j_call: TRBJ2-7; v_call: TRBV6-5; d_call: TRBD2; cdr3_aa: CASSYSAGGAYEQYF; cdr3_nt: TGTGCCAGCAGTTACTCGGCGGGGGGGGCCTACGAGCAGTACTTC
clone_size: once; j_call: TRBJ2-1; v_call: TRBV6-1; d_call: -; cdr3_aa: CASSEGPSVQFF; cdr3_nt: TGTGCCAGCAGTGAAGGGCCCTCGGTGCAGTTCTTC
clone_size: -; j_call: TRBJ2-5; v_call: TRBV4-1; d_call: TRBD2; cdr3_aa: CASSQLLAPQETQYF; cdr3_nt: TGCGCCAGCAGCCAACTACTAGCGCCACAAGAGACCCAGTACTTC
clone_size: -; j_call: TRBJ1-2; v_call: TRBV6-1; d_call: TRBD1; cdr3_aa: CASSDRGVLLSYTF; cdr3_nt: TGTGCCAGCAGTGACAGGGGGGTACTGTTGAGCTACACCTTC
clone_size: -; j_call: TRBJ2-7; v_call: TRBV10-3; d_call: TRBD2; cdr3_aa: CAIRPGTSGDEQYF; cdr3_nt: TGTGCCATCAGACCCGGGACTAGCGGAGACGAGCAGTACTTC